This passage covers 12 T cell receptor beta chains from one sample sequenced in a study of OX40 agonist ivuxolimab in advanced cancers. The assay was immunoSEQ multiplex PCR, and TCRdb's table has in-frame clones only and misses some. The sample shows 35,000 to 45,000 clones, about 86% of them seen only once. Sequenced here: CD4+ or CD8+ T cells sorted from blood, sampled in a trial of the OX40 agonist ivuxolimab. The receptors here all came from an adult with an advanced solid tumor such as melanoma, head and neck, liver or kidney cancer.

A single count supports this clone. The chain uses TRBV29-1 and TRBJ1-2; TRBD1 aligns across 8 bases. V gave up 4 bases and J gave up 2 bases; unmatched junction bases: 9. The germline gives CDR1 SQVTM, CDR2 ANQGSEA. The CDR3 contains 15 residues. CDR3 region: CSVVKIGDRNYGYTF. CDR3 nucleotide sequence: TGCAGCGTTGTTAAAATTGGGGACAGGAACTATGGCTACACCTTC.

The V and J genes are TRBV7-6 and TRBJ1-1, with TRBD1 identical over 8 bases. The ends lost 1 base at V and 3 bases at J; junction bases unmatched: 4. From germline, CDR1 is SGHVS and CDR2 FNYEAQ. The CDR3 is 15 amino acids. Written as DNA, the CDR3 is TGTGCCAGCAGCTTAGACGGACAGGGCTACACTGAAGCTTTCTTT. As protein: CASSLDGQGYTEAFF.

The chain has TRBV11-2 and TRBJ1-1, with TRBD1 matching over 9 bases. Trimming took 0 bases from V and 1 from J; bases not matched to a gene: 6. Germline values: CDR1 SGHAT, CDR2 FQNNGV. The CDR3 runs to 17 residues. The CDR3 DNA reads TGTGCCAGCAGCTTAGATTTGGGACAGGGACCGAACACTGAAGCTTTCTTT. It encodes CASSLDLGQGPNTEAFF. Filled out from reference TRBV11-2 and TRBJ1-1, the complete variable domain reads EAGVAQSPRYKIIEKRQSVAFWCNPISGHATLYWYQQILGQGPKLLIQFQNNGVVDDSQLPKDRFSAERLKGVDSTLKIQPAKLEDSAVYLCASSLDLGQGPNTEAFFGQGTRLTVV.

The chain links TRBV9 to TRBJ2-3, with D possibly TRBD2 on 6 matching bases. With 3 bases removed from V and 0 bases from J, the gap between germline ends came to 8 bases. CDR3 length equals 14 residues. From germline, CDR1 is SGDLS and CDR2 YYNGEE. CDR3: CASSASGSTDTQYF. CDR3 in DNA: TGTGCCAGCAGCGCCAGCGGGAGCACAGATACGCAGTATTTT.

This chain connects TRBV7-6 to TRBJ2-2; 10 nucleotides line up with TRBD1. The CDR3 spans 15 residues. The J segment lost 5 bases and the V segment lost 3 bases, leaving 3 bases of the junction unmatched. CDR1 is SGHVS and CDR2 is FNYEAQ in the germline V gene. CDR3 bases: TGTGCCAGCAGCTTCGGGACAGGGGAAACCGGGGAGCTGTTTTTT. Its translation: CASSFGTGETGELFF.

V is TRBV19 and J is TRBJ1-5; D is ambiguous. Trimming took off 3 bases at V and 6 bases at J, with 15 bases between the two ends. The CDR3 totals 15 residues. The germline V gene encodes CDR1 LNHDA and CDR2 SQIVND (reference sequence). The DNA for the CDR3 is TGTGCCAGTAGTATGGCTCCGGGAGGAATTCAGCCCCAGCATTTT. It codes for CASSMAPGGIQPQHF.

The chain carries TRBV4-3 and TRBJ2-7; the D is unclear. This CDR3 is 15 amino acids long. Germline CDR1 LGHNA, CDR2 YSLEER. V was cut by 0 bases and J by 0 bases, with 9 bases left in between. The CDR3 nucleotides are TGCGCCAGCAGCCAAGAGAACAGCTACTCCTACGAGCAGTACTTC. Translating it yields CASSQENSYSYEQYF.

The chain carries TRBV18 and TRBJ1-1, with 10 bases matching TRBD1. Germline V lookup: CDR1 KGHSH, CDR2 LQKENI. V lost 5 bases, J lost 6 bases, and 0 bases stayed unmatched. This CDR3 contains 12 residues. This CDR3 is CASSGQGAEAFF. The CDR3 nucleotides read TGTGCCAGCTCAGGACAGGGGGCTGAAGCTTTCTTT.

This chain joins TRBV6-5 and TRBJ1-1, with TRBD1 as a possible D gene (5 bases). The germline gives CDR1 MNHEY, CDR2 SVGAGI. Trimming removed 6 bases from V and 0 bases from J, with 8 bases in between. The CDR3 covers 13 residues. The chain's CDR3 is CASRQGLNTEAFF. Here the CDR3 DNA reads TGTGCCAGCAGGCAGGGACTGAACACTGAAGCTTTCTTT.

The rearrangement uses TRBV5-1 and TRBJ2-5; D might be TRBD2 (6 bases). Per the germline V gene, CDR1 is SGHRS and CDR2 is YFSETQ. V was shortened by 0 bases and J by 0 bases, with 12 bases between the two germline ends. The CDR3 is 16 residues long. The CDR3 coding sequence is TGCGCCAGCAGCTTGGGGTGGGGGGAAGACCAAGAGACCCAGTACTTC. Protein sequence: CASSLGWGEDQETQYF.

The chain couples TRBV21-1 to TRBJ2-7; the DNA was not compared with TRBD1, the D call given in the table. TRBV21-1 is deemed a pseudogene. This CDR3 is 14 amino acids long. This CDR3 reads CASSPRDTSYEQYV. CDR3 DNA: TGTGCCAGCAGCCCTCGGGACACCTCCTACGAGCAGTACGTC.

The V and J genes are TRBV4-2 and TRBJ1-5, with D maybe TRBD1 (5 bases). V lost 5 bases and J 4 bases, leaving 18 bases between the germline ends. CDR1 is LGHNA and CDR2 is YNFKEQ in the germline V gene. The CDR3 runs to 16 residues. The CDR3 sequence is CASSTESGGRNQPQHF. CDR3 nucleotides: TGTGCCAGCAGCACAGAGTCGGGGGGGAGAAATCAGCCCCAGCATTTT.